A selection of T cell receptor beta chains follows, all from one sample in a study of CD8+ T cells in alopecia areata. Measured with immunoSEQ multiplex PCR; TCRdb has only the in-frame clones, and not every one. This sample has about 64,000 clones; about 40% occur once, and the top ten carry 51%. Material: NKG2D-low CD8+ T cells sorted from blood. Receptors originate from a human donor with alopecia areata. Both conserved end residues are part of each CDR3. A D gene is named only where the DNA matches it firmly. The listing skips clone size in some rows; elsewhere it reads once, few, many or a size class.

clone size: NA
V gene: TRBV7-9
J gene: TRBJ2-4
D gene: NA
CDR3 DNA: TGTGCCAGCAGCTTAGCGTTAGCAGGGTCAGCCAAAAACATTCAGTACTTC
CDR3 protein: CASSLALAGSAKNIQYF

clone size: NA
V gene: TRBV4-1
J gene: TRBJ1-2
D gene: NA
CDR3 DNA: TGCGCCAGCACCCGGGGTCAGCAGGGGGGCTACACCTTC
CDR3 protein: CASTRGQQGGYTF

clone size: NA
V gene: TRBV27
J gene: TRBJ2-5
D gene: NA
CDR3 DNA: TGTGCCAGCAGTTGGGGGTTCCAAGAGACCCAGTACTTC
CDR3 protein: CASSWGFQETQYF

clone size: NA
V gene: TRBV7-9
J gene: TRBJ2-7
D gene: NA
CDR3 DNA: TGTGCCAGCAGCTCCCAACCCAGCTACGAGCAGTACTTC
CDR3 protein: CASSSQPSYEQYF

clone size: NA
V gene: TRBV5-6
J gene: TRBJ2-4
D gene: NA
CDR3 DNA: TGTGCCAGCAGCTCGGGGCTGAACATTCAGTACTTC
CDR3 protein: CASSSGLNIQYF

clone size: NA
V gene: TRBV27
J gene: TRBJ2-7
D gene: TRBD1
CDR3 DNA: TGTGCCAGCAGTCCTCGGACAGGGACACTCTACGAGCAGTACTTC
CDR3 protein: CASSPRTGTLYEQYF

clone size: few
V gene: TRBV14
J gene: TRBJ1-5
D gene: NA
CDR3 DNA: TGTGCCAGCAGCCACTATCTTTGGGGGGAAGGTCAGCCCCAGCATTTT
CDR3 protein: CASSHYLWGEGQPQHF

clone size: few
V gene: TRBV5-1
J gene: TRBJ2-5
D gene: NA
CDR3 DNA: TGCGCCAGCAGGGTCGGGGTCCAAGAGACCCAGTACTTC
CDR3 protein: CASRVGVQETQYF

clone size: NA
V gene: TRBV28
J gene: TRBJ2-4
D gene: NA
CDR3 DNA: TGTGCCAGCAGTGACCCCGGCACCCTTCAGTACTTC
CDR3 protein: CASSDPGTLQYF

clone size: few
V gene: TRBV29-1
J gene: TRBJ1-2
D gene: NA
CDR3 DNA: TGCAGCGTTGAGCCCAGGGAGGATGGCTACACCTTC
CDR3 protein: CSVEPREDGYTF

clone size: few
V gene: TRBV11-2
J gene: TRBJ1-1
D gene: NA
CDR3 DNA: TGTGCCAGCAGGGTAATGAACACTGAAGCTTTCTTT
CDR3 protein: CASRVMNTEAFF

clone size: NA
V gene: TRBV9
J gene: TRBJ1-2
D gene: NA
CDR3 DNA: TGTGCCAGCAGCGTAGAGGACATCGCCAACTATGGCTACACCTTC
CDR3 protein: CASSVEDIANYGYTF

clone size: NA
V gene: TRBV9
J gene: TRBJ2-1
D gene: TRBD1
CDR3 DNA: TGTGCCAGCAGCGGGGACAGGGGCGATGAGCAGTTCTTC
CDR3 protein: CASSGDRGDEQFF

clone size: NA
V gene: TRBV9
J gene: TRBJ2-1
D gene: NA
CDR3 DNA: TGTGCCAGCAGCGACCTCAATGAGCAGTTCTTC
CDR3 protein: CASSDLNEQFF

clone size: NA
V gene: TRBV6-5
J gene: TRBJ2-7
D gene: NA
CDR3 DNA: TGTGCCAGCAGTTACGGGGCCGGCTACGAGCAGTACTTC
CDR3 protein: CASSYGAGYEQYF

clone size: NA
V gene: TRBV4-1
J gene: TRBJ2-7
D gene: NA
CDR3 DNA: TGCGCCAGCAGCCAACAGGGGCGAAGGGGGCAGTACTTC
CDR3 protein: CASSQQGRRGQYF

clone size: once
V gene: TRBV4-1
J gene: TRBJ1-1
D gene: NA
CDR3 DNA: TGCGCCAGCAGCCAAGATATCCCGAACACTGAAGCTTTCTTT
CDR3 protein: CASSQDIPNTEAFF

clone size: once
V gene: TRBV11-1
J gene: TRBJ2-7
D gene: NA
CDR3 DNA: TGTGCCAGCAGCTTCGGCAGGCTGAGCTCCTACGAGCAGTACTTC
CDR3 protein: CASSFGRLSSYEQYF

clone size: NA
V gene: TRBV7-3
J gene: TRBJ2-7
D gene: TRBD2
CDR3 DNA: TGTGCCTCTGCCAAGGGCGGGAGCTCCTACGAGCAGTACTTC
CDR3 protein: CASAKGGSSYEQYF

clone size: few
V gene: TRBV29-1
J gene: TRBJ2-2
D gene: NA
CDR3 DNA: TGCAGCGTTGAACCTCCGAACACCGGGGAGCTGTTTTTT
CDR3 protein: CSVEPPNTGELFF

clone size: NA
V gene: TRBV7-2
J gene: TRBJ2-2
D gene: NA
CDR3 DNA: TGTGCCAGCAGCCCACTAGGGGACTTGGTCACCGGGGAGCTGTTTTTT
CDR3 protein: CASSPLGDLVTGELFF

clone size: NA
V gene: TRBV4-2
J gene: TRBJ2-2
D gene: NA
CDR3 DNA: TGTGCCAGCAGCCCAAGCATAATGAGGGGGGAGCTGTTTTTT
CDR3 protein: CASSPSIMRGELFF

clone size: few
V gene: TRBV13
J gene: TRBJ1-1
D gene: NA
CDR3 DNA: TGTGCCAGCAGCCCAGGAACTGAAGCTTTCTTT
CDR3 protein: CASSPGTEAFF

clone size: few
V gene: TRBV7-9
J gene: TRBJ1-1
D gene: NA
CDR3 DNA: TGTGCCAGCAGCTTCCGGCGTCCTGAAGCTTTCTTT
CDR3 protein: CASSFRRPEAFF

clone size: NA
V gene: TRBV27
J gene: TRBJ2-7
D gene: NA
CDR3 DNA: TGTGCCAGCAGTTTTGGAGGGGTGGCCTACGAGCAGTACTTC
CDR3 protein: CASSFGGVAYEQYF

clone size: NA
V gene: TRBV30
J gene: TRBJ1-5
D gene: NA
CDR3 DNA: TGTGCCTGGAGTAATATGGCGCCCAATCAGCCCCAGCATTTT
CDR3 protein: CAWSNMAPNQPQHF

clone size: once
V gene: TRBV9
J gene: TRBJ2-3
D gene: NA
CDR3 DNA: TGTGCCAGCAGTACGGGACGCACAGATACGCAGTATTTT
CDR3 protein: CASSTGRTDTQYF

clone size: NA
V gene: TRBV4-2
J gene: TRBJ2-2
D gene: NA
CDR3 DNA: TGTGCCACCGATGCGGGTGGGGAGCTGTTTTTT
CDR3 protein: CATDAGGELFF

clone size: NA
V gene: TRBV29-1
J gene: TRBJ2-7
D gene: NA
CDR3 DNA: TGCAGCGTGACAGCGCTCTCCTACGAGCAGTACTTC
CDR3 protein: CSVTALSYEQYF

clone size: many
V gene: TRBV7-9
J gene: TRBJ2-1
D gene: NA
CDR3 DNA: TGTGCCAGCAGCTTAGTTAACACCTACAATGAGCAGTTCTTC
CDR3 protein: CASSLVNTYNEQFF

clone size: once
V gene: TRBV4-1
J gene: TRBJ2-1
D gene: NA
CDR3 DNA: TGCGCCAGCAGCCCCATCGGCGCCACCTACAATGAGCAGTTCTTC
CDR3 protein: CASSPIGATYNEQFF

clone size: NA
V gene: TRBV4-1
J gene: TRBJ2-5
D gene: NA
CDR3 DNA: TGCGCCAGCAGCCAATCCAGGGAAGGGGAGACCCAGTACTTC
CDR3 protein: CASSQSREGETQYF

clone size: NA
V gene: TRBV9
J gene: TRBJ2-4
D gene: TRBD2
CDR3 DNA: TGTGCCAGCAGCGTCAGGGCGGGAGGGGCCAAAAACATTCAGTACTTC
CDR3 protein: CASSVRAGGAKNIQYF

clone size: NA
V gene: TRBV6-6
J gene: TRBJ2-3
D gene: TRBD2
CDR3 DNA: TGTGCCAGTCGGGGGGGCCTATTAGATACGCAGTATTTT
CDR3 protein: CASRGGLLDTQYF

clone size: NA
V gene: TRBV4-1
J gene: TRBJ2-7
D gene: NA
CDR3 DNA: TGCGCCAGCTCCCCTTTAATAGCCTACGAGCAGTACTTC
CDR3 protein: CASSPLIAYEQYF

clone size: NA
V gene: TRBV9
J gene: TRBJ2-1
D gene: NA
CDR3 DNA: TGTGCCAGCAGCTACACGACCAGGTTGGGATACAATGAGCAGTTCTTC
CDR3 protein: CASSYTTRLGYNEQFF

clone size: NA
V gene: TRBV6-5
J gene: TRBJ2-5
D gene: TRBD1
CDR3 DNA: TGTGCCAGCAGTACGCAGGGGGCCTTTCAAGAGACCCAGTACTTC
CDR3 protein: CASSTQGAFQETQYF

clone size: few
V gene: TRBV28
J gene: TRBJ2-3
D gene: TRBD2
CDR3 DNA: TGTGCCAGCAGTTTAGGCGGACTAGCGGGAGCCCCCGATACGCAGTATTTT
CDR3 protein: CASSLGGLAGAPDTQYF

clone size: NA
V gene: TRBV7-9
J gene: TRBJ2-5
D gene: NA
CDR3 DNA: TGTGCCAGCAGCTTCTGGCAGGAAGAGACCCAGTACTTC
CDR3 protein: CASSFWQEETQYF

clone size: NA
V gene: TRBV2
J gene: TRBJ1-5
D gene: NA
CDR3 DNA: TGTGCCAGCAGACCATCCCTTGGGTCTTATCGTAGTCAGCCCCAGCATTTT
CDR3 protein: CASRPSLGSYRSQPQHF

clone size: NA
V gene: TRBV7-3
J gene: TRBJ2-2
D gene: TRBD2
CDR3 DNA: TGTGCCAGCAGCTTAAGAGGACTAGCGGGAGCCACCGGGGAGCTGTTTTTT
CDR3 protein: CASSLRGLAGATGELFF

clone size: few
V gene: TRBV15
J gene: TRBJ2-5
D gene: TRBD2
CDR3 DNA: TGTGCCACCAGCATTTTCGGCGGGGGGCCACAAGAGACCCAGTACTTC
CDR3 protein: CATSIFGGGPQETQYF

clone size: NA
V gene: TRBV30
J gene: TRBJ2-7
D gene: NA
CDR3 DNA: TGTGCCTGGAGTCCTGGTCCCGAGCAGTACTTC
CDR3 protein: CAWSPGPEQYF

clone size: few
V gene: TRBV5-1
J gene: TRBJ2-6
D gene: NA
CDR3 DNA: TGCGCCAGCAGCTTGGAGTTTGCACGTTACTCTGGGGCCAACGTCCTGACTTTC
CDR3 protein: CASSLEFARYSGANVLTF

clone size: NA
V gene: TRBV5-6
J gene: TRBJ1-5
D gene: NA
CDR3 DNA: TGTGCCAGCAGCTTGGGGAATCAGCCCCAGCATTTT
CDR3 protein: CASSLGNQPQHF